This paragraph reports one TCR beta chain. Its matching antigen is unknown. The data belong to a study of cytomegalovirus exposure and HLA in healthy donors. Study-wide background: Among approximately 400 genotyped donors, roughly 81% fell in the Caucasian-associated ancestry cluster. Points from the study as a whole: The study reported that TCR beta sequences accurately predicted HLA-A and HLA-B alleles in most subjects. Certain indistinguishable V segments, among them TRBV6-2 and TRBV6-3, were excluded. With later analysis, a missense DCLRE1C variant became linked to TCR beta V- and J-gene trimming.

Researchers ran the PCR with 60 Vbeta and 13 Jbeta primers. TCRdb's table, derived via immunoSEQ multiplex PCR, lists solely in-frame clones and lacks some. Found here are approximately 100,000 clones, roughly 71% of them singletons; the top ten hold approximately 10%. Trimming removed 0 bases at V and 0 bases at J, with 6 bases between. Per the germline V gene, CDR1 is SGHRS and CDR2 is YFSETQ. The CDR3 totals 15 residues. This chain links TRBV5-1 with TRBJ2-2; perhaps TRBD1 as D (5 bases). This TCR derives from a man aged 35 to 55 in good health and CMV-seropositive. Source material: PBMCs. The CDR3 nucleotides read TGCGCCAGCAGCTTGGGGACAACGAACACCGGGGAGCTGTTTTTT. This codes for CASSLGTTNTGELFF.